The text below deals with one T cell receptor (beta chain). As yet, its antigen is unknown. The data were produced by immunoSEQ multiplex PCR, yet TCRdb's version contains in-frame clones alone and is incomplete. Of 25,000 to 35,000 clones in the sample, 65% to 85% were seen once. Time point of the sample: week 23, last vaccination. What each vaccine dose contained was 300 ug of mutant IDH1 20-mer peptide, accompanied by topical imiquimod. The germline V gene encodes CDR1 KGHSY and CDR2 FQNENV. Trimming pared 3 bases from V and 7 bases from J, leaving 7 bases between. The CDR3 extends over 12 amino acids. The sample comes from a study of a mutant IDH1 vaccine in newly diagnosed glioma.

The receptor was derived from a woman aged 18 to 35 with glioma. The sequenced sample was PBMCs, obtained from a glioma patient whose treatment included an IDH1 peptide vaccine. The chain recombines TRBV16 with TRBJ2-1; D gene ambiguous. CDR3 DNA sequence: TGTGCCAGCAGCCAGTGGAGTAATGAGCAGTTCTTC. Its protein is CASSQWSNEQFF.